The 28 T cell receptor beta chains in this list originate from one sample, sequenced in a study of blood T cell repertoires in COVID-19. Clones were sequenced by immunoSEQ multiplex PCR, and TCRdb holds only the in-frame ones, with some missing. There are 90,000 to 130,000 clones in the sample; 82% occur only once, and roughly 8.2% lies in the top ten. The sample consisted of peripheral blood. Receptors were obtained from a man in his sixties or seventies with acute or convalescent COVID-19.

The V call is TRBV7-8, the J call TRBJ2-2; TRBD2 matches at 8 bases. The junction had 7 bases not matched to a gene; V was cut back by 0 bases and J by 7 bases. The germline V gene has CDR1 SGHVS and CDR2 FQNEAQ. The CDR3 covers 16 residues. CDR3 protein: CASSLAGTSNNGELFF. CDR3 DNA: TGTGCCAGCAGCTTAGCCGGGACTAGTAATAACGGGGAGCTGTTTTTT.

On this clone itself: One end of the junction fails to match germline, which may point to a read error. The CDR3 here is CASSPLAGAYIDEQFF. In DNA form, the CDR3 reads TGTGCCAGCTCCCCACTAGCGGGAGCGTATATAGATGAGCAGTTCTTC. This chain links TRBV18 with TRBJ2-1, with TRBD2 identical over 11 bases. Looked up from germline, CDR1 is KGHSH and CDR2 is LQKENI. This CDR3 has 16 residues.

The chain couples TRBV27 to TRBJ2-2; no firm D call. CDR1 and CDR2 (germline): MNHEY, SMNVEV (reference sequence). Trimming took 5 bases from V and 3 from J, leaving 7 bases between them. CDR3 length: 13 amino acids. This CDR3 is CASSISDTGELFF. CDR3 DNA: TGTGCCAGCAGTATCTCAGACACCGGGGAGCTGTTTTTT.

This sequence joins TRBV28 and TRBJ2-7, with D perhaps TRBD1 (6 bases). The CDR3 loop spans 15 amino acids. Germline lookup yields CDR1 MDHEN and CDR2 SYDVKM. V dropped 6 bases and J dropped 6 bases, with 21 bases sitting between them. The CDR3 region has the DNA TGTGCCAGCAGCACAGACAGGCTACAGGCATCCGAGCAGTACTTC. It encodes CASSTDRLQASEQYF.

About this clone itself: The same CDR3 is also encoded by other DNA sequences in this sample. The rearrangement uses TRBV18 and TRBJ2-1; 15 bases are shared with TRBD2. The CDR3 covers 18 residues. Germline V gene data show CDR1 as KGHSH and CDR2 as LQKENI. The V and J ends lost 2 bases and 4 bases, in that order; junction bases with no gene match: 6. Here the CDR3 DNA reads TGTGCCAGCTCACCAACGGGACTAGCGGGAGGCTCTTACAATGAGCAGTTCTTC. Protein: CASSPTGLAGGSYNEQFF.

This chain connects TRBV7-2 to TRBJ1-5, with TRBD1 matching 8 bases. V lost 6 bases to trimming and J lost 4 bases; unmatched junction nucleotides: 8. This CDR3 is built from 15 residues. CDR1 is SGHTA, CDR2 FQGNSA, per germline. CDR3 sequence reads: CASRLGTGWNQPQHF. CDR3 nucleotide sequence: TGTGCCAGCAGACTGGGGACAGGTTGGAATCAGCCCCAGCATTTT. Supplemented by reference TRBV7-2 and TRBJ1-5, the full variable domain reads GAGVSQSPSNKVTEKGKDVELRCDPISGHTALYWYRQSLGQGLEFLIYFQGNSAPDKSGLPSDRFSAERTGGSVSTLTIQRTQQEDSAVYLCASRLGTGWNQPQHFGDGTRLSIL.

V usage is TRBV28 and J usage is TRBJ1-5; D ambiguous. Trimming left V 7 bases short and J 4 bases short, with 11 bases between. Germline V gene data show CDR1 as MDHEN and CDR2 as SYDVKM. The CDR3 totals 13 residues. CDR3 protein: CASKYGFNQPQHF. The CDR3 bases are TGTGCCAGCAAGTACGGTTTTAATCAGCCCCAGCATTTT.

The genes are TRBV9 and TRBJ2-2; the match to TRBD2 covers 10 bases. CDR1 and CDR2 from the germline V gene are SGDLS and YYNGEE. The CDR3 has 18 amino acids. V lost 2 bases and J lost 1; bases outside the gene matches: 8. The CDR3 spells CASSVRAGGPLNTGELFF. The CDR3 DNA is TGTGCCAGCAGCGTCAGAGCGGGGGGGCCCTTGAACACCGGGGAGCTGTTTTTT. The variable domain in full, with the rest retrieved from reference TRBV9 and TRBJ2-2, is DSGVTQTPKHLITATGQRVTLRCSPRSGDLSVYWYQQSLDQGLQFLIQYYNGEERAKGNILERFSAQQFPDLHSELNLSSLELGDSALYFCASSVRAGGPLNTGELFFGEGSRLTVL.

V usage is TRBV5-6 and J usage is TRBJ2-5; 11 positions match TRBD2. V lost 7 bases and J lost 7; bases outside the gene matches: 9. Germline assignment: CDR1 SGHDT and CDR2 YYEEEE. The CDR3 is made up of 14 amino acids. For the CDR3, the DNA is TGTGCCAGCTCCAACCTAGGGACTAGCGGGACCCAGTACTTC. Protein product: CASSNLGTSGTQYF.

The rearrangement uses TRBV21-1 and TRBJ2-1; the table's D call of TRBD2 was not tested on the DNA. TRBV21-1 is classified as a pseudogene. The CDR3 loop spans 17 amino acids. The chain's CDR3 is CASSPRTSGRDYNEQFF. The CDR3 DNA sequence: TGTGCCAGCAGCCCACGGACTAGCGGGAGAGATTACAATGAGCAGTTCTTC.

This chain uses TRBV5-6 with TRBJ2-7; D not certain. V lost 2 bases and J lost 6, with 15 bases in between. Germline values: CDR1 SGHDT, CDR2 YYEEEE. CDR3 length: 14 amino acids. The DNA of the CDR3 is TGTGCCAGCAGCTTAAACCCCCTCAGTTCCGAGCAGTACTTC. This gives the protein CASSLNPLSSEQYF.

The V gene is TRBV7-2, the J gene TRBJ2-3; TRBD2 matches 13 bases. CDR3 size: 18 residues. The junction had 3 bases not matched to a gene; V was cut back by 0 bases and J by 0 bases. Germline CDR1 is SGHTA and CDR2 is FQGNSA. CDR3 loop: CASSLAATSGGSTDTQYF. For the CDR3, the DNA is TGTGCCAGCAGCTTAGCGGCGACTAGCGGGGGGAGCACAGATACGCAGTATTTT.

The chain carries TRBV11-2 and TRBJ2-1; TRBD2 might be the D (5 bases). Per germline, CDR1 SGHAT and CDR2 FQNNGV. There are 15 residues in the CDR3. Trimming left V 7 bases short and J 0 bases short, with 13 bases between. CDR3 coding DNA: TGTGCCAGCACCCGGACTCCCGGCTCCTACAATGAGCAGTTCTTC. Protein sequence: CASTRTPGSYNEQFF.

This chain connects TRBV5-1 to TRBJ1-1; D possibly corresponds to TRBD1 (5 bases). Trimming pared 1 base from V and 0 bases from J, leaving 13 bases between. Looked up from germline, CDR1 is SGHRS and CDR2 is YFSETQ. This CDR3 contains 16 residues. The CDR3 reads CASSLLGPPMNTEAFF. In DNA form, the CDR3 reads TGCGCCAGCAGCTTGTTGGGGCCACCTATGAACACTGAAGCTTTCTTT.

The chain joins TRBV9 to TRBJ2-7; 8 positions match TRBD1. CDR3 size: 16 residues. After removal of 0 bases from V and 4 bases from J, the junction contained 9 bases not matched to a gene. Germline V gene sequence: CDR1 SGDLS, CDR2 YYNGEE. The CDR3, as DNA: TGTGCCAGCAGCGTAGCTTCGACAGGGGATGGGTACGAGCAGTACTTC. Residues: CASSVASTGDGYEQYF.

The CDR3 bases are TGTGCCTGGAGTGCGGACAGGGCTGGCAATCAGCCCCAGCATTTT. It encodes CAWSADRAGNQPQHF. The chain has TRBV30 and TRBJ1-5; 8 positions agree with TRBD1. The ends lost 1 base at V and 2 bases at J; junction bases unmatched: 4. This CDR3 spans 15 amino acids. CDR1 is GTSNPN, CDR2 SVGIG, per germline (reference sequence).

This clone was picked up one time. The J gene is TRBJ1-6, the V gene TRBV5-1; unclear D gene. The CDR3 consists of 17 residues. CDR1 is SGHRS and CDR2 is YFSETQ in the germline V gene. Trimming cost V 0 bases and J 5 bases, with 15 bases left between them. The CDR3 sequence: CASSLVPRQSDNSPLHF. In DNA, the CDR3 is TGCGCCAGCAGCTTGGTCCCCCGCCAATCAGATAATTCACCCCTCCACTTT.

This chain joins TRBV11-3 and TRBJ2-2; D is perhaps TRBD1 (6 bases). The CDR3 is 16 amino acids. Germline CDR1 SGHNT, CDR2 YENEEA. The V gene lost 5 bases and the J gene lost 4 bases, with 17 bases spanning the gap. This CDR3 is CASSRSGVATTGELFF. CDR3 bases: TGTGCCAGCAGCCGATCAGGGGTCGCCACCACCGGGGAGCTGTTTTTT.

CDR3 in DNA: TGTGCTGCTAGCCCGAGCAATCAGCCCCAGCATTTT. Amino acid sequence: CAASPSNQPQHF. This sequence joins TRBV6-5 and TRBJ1-5; D unclear. Germline CDR1 and CDR2: MNHEY and SVGAGI. The CDR3 consists of 12 residues.

The chain recombines TRBV25-1 with TRBJ2-3, with a possible D match to TRBD1 (6 bases). Germline CDR1 and CDR2: MGHDK and SYGVNS. The CDR3 is 15 amino acids. With 4 bases removed from V and 4 bases from J, the gap between germline ends came to 15 bases. As DNA, the CDR3 is TGTGCCAGCAGTGTTATACAGGGAGTCTCAGATACGCAGTATTTT. It yields the protein CASSVIQGVSDTQYF.

This chain links TRBV5-1 with TRBJ1-5; weak D call: TRBD1 (6 bases). CDR1 is SGHRS and CDR2 is YFSETQ in the germline V gene. Trimming took 2 bases from V and 3 from J, leaving 9 bases between them. The CDR3 totals 14 residues. Here the CDR3 DNA reads TGCGCCAGCAGCTTAGGACAGCTCAATCAGCCCCAGCATTTT. Translating it yields CASSLGQLNQPQHF.

The V gene is TRBV27, the J gene TRBJ1-2; 8 bases agree with TRBD1. The germline gives CDR1 MNHEY, CDR2 SMNVEV (reference sequence). J gave up 4 bases and V 5 bases, and 12 bases lay outside the gene matches. This CDR3 is 16 amino acids long. For the CDR3, the DNA is TGTGCCAGCAGTCGATCGACCGGGACAGGTTCCTATGGCTACACCTTC. Protein: CASSRSTGTGSYGYTF.

The CDR3 sequence: CASSVVPAGGLSTDTQYF. The CDR3 nucleotides read TGTGCCAGCAGCGTAGTACCAGCGGGGGGGCTTAGCACAGATACGCAGTATTTT. The chain combines TRBV9 with TRBJ2-3, with TRBD2 identical over 10 bases. Germline values: CDR1 SGDLS, CDR2 YYNGEE. The CDR3 is made up of 18 amino acids. The V and J ends lost 0 bases and 0 bases, in that order; junction bases with no gene match: 7.

This chain connects TRBV5-1 to TRBJ2-7; maybe TRBD2 (5 bases). V was clipped by 4 bases and J by 2 bases, with 13 bases between them. The CDR3 contains 14 residues. Germline assignment: CDR1 SGHRS and CDR2 YFSETQ. The CDR3 DNA sequence: TGCGCCAGCAGCCCCGAGGGCCTCACCTACGAGCAGTACTTC. It encodes CASSPEGLTYEQYF.

This chain connects TRBV30 to TRBJ1-6; TRBD1 aligns across 8 bases. Germline loops: CDR1 GTSNPN, CDR2 SVGIG (reference sequence). V trimming: 4 bases; J trimming: 8 bases; junction bases outside the gene matches: 7. The CDR3 covers 14 residues. The CDR3 coding sequence is TGTGCCTGGAACGCGGACAGGGCATATTCACCCCTCCACTTT. This codes for CAWNADRAYSPLHF.

The chain has TRBV10-3 and TRBJ2-7, with D perhaps TRBD1 (5 bases). V lost 2 bases and J 3 bases, leaving 11 bases between the germline ends. The CDR3 sequence is 14 residues long. Germline V gene sequence: CDR1 ENHRY, CDR2 SYGVKD. The CDR3 loop reads CAISEQQANYEQYF. As DNA, the CDR3 is TGTGCCATCAGTGAGCAACAGGCAAACTACGAGCAGTACTTC.

The chain is built from TRBV19 and TRBJ1-5; D gene ambiguous. This CDR3 has 15 residues. V was trimmed by 1 base and J by 4 bases, leaving 11 bases between them. The germline gives CDR1 LNHDA, CDR2 SQIVND (reference sequence). The CDR3 DNA sequence: TGTGCCAGTAGTATAGCCTACAGAGAGAATCAGCCCCAGCATTTT. Translated, it gives CASSIAYRENQPQHF. The full variable domain, in which reference TRBV19 and TRBJ1-5 provide the parts outside the CDR3, is DGGITQSPKYLFRKEGQNVTLSCEQNLNHDAMYWYRQDPGQGLRLIYYSQIVNDFQKGDIAEGYSVSREKKESFPLTVTSAQKNPTAFYLCASSIAYRENQPQHFGDGTRLSIL.

The chain links TRBV18 to TRBJ1-2; possible D gene TRBD1, 6 bases. This CDR3 has 14 residues. Germline CDR1 KGHSH, CDR2 LQKENI. V lost 3 bases and J lost 6, with 14 bases in between. The CDR3 is CASSPVPGVDGYTF. As DNA, the CDR3 is TGTGCCAGCTCACCCGTCCCAGGGGTCGATGGCTACACCTTC.